The rows below give T cell receptor beta chains drawn from one sample of a study of T cell responses to AZD1222 COVID-19 vaccine. The table came from immunoSEQ multiplex PCR; TCRdb's copy has only in-frame clones and leaves some out. Of around 100,000 clones listed, roughly 87% are singletons. Here the sequenced sample was peripheral blood, taken 28 days after the second AZD1222 dose. The receptors stem from an adult who received the AZD1222 COVID-19 vaccine. Each CDR3 is given with its conserved first and last residue. D genes are given only for firm matches. Size values are once, few and many counts, or a class for expanded clones, and some rows have none.

TRBV29-1	NA	NA	TRBJ2-3	CSVDKSTDTQYF	TGCAGCGTTGATAAGAGCACAGATACGCAGTATTTT
TRBV28	TRBD2	NA	TRBJ2-7	CASSFKPRGTSGSRARQYF	TGTGCCAGCAGTTTTAAGCCTCGGGGGACTAGCGGGAGTAGGGCCAGGCAGTACTTC
TRBV20-1	NA	NA	TRBJ1-2	CSARDPQDLF	TGCAGTGCTAGAGATCCACAGGACCTCTTC
TRBV15	TRBD1	once	TRBJ1-5	CATSRDRVRQPQHF	TGTGCCACCAGCCGGGACAGGGTAAGACAGCCCCAGCATTTT
TRBV12-3/TRBV12-4	NA	NA	TRBJ1-5	CASSPRGQPQHF	TGTGCCAGCAGTCCCCGGGGCCAGCCCCAGCATTTT
TRBV30	NA	NA	TRBJ1-6	CAWSGQINSPLHF	TGTGCCTGGAGTGGACAGATTAATTCACCCCTCCACTTT
TRBV6-1	TRBD2	NA	TRBJ2-1	CASSEALAGNYNEQFF	TGTGCCAGCAGTGAAGCCCTAGCGGGAAACTACAATGAGCAGTTCTTC
TRBV28	NA	NA	TRBJ2-3	CASSHPGTDTQYF	TGTGCCAGCAGTCACCCGGGGACAGATACGCAGTATTTT
TRBV6-2/TRBV6-3	NA	NA	TRBJ1-2	CASSYSRGYTF	TGTGCCAGCAGTTACAGTCGTGGCTACACCTTC
TRBV7-2	TRBD1	NA	TRBJ2-2	CASSLIGTGVWSTGELFF	TGTGCCAGCAGCTTAATTGGTACAGGGGTTTGGTCTACCGGGGAGCTGTTTTTT
TRBV7-2	NA	NA	TRBJ1-6	CASSLNAGKNNSPLHF	TGTGCCAGCAGCTTAAATGCAGGGAAAAATAATTCACCCCTCCACTTT
TRBV7-9	TRBD2	NA	TRBJ2-1	CASSWASGPNEQFF	TGTGCCAGCAGCTGGGCTAGCGGGCCCAATGAGCAGTTCTTC
TRBV10-3	NA	NA	TRBJ2-7	CAAADRTDEQYF	TGTGCCGCGGCGGACAGAACTGACGAGCAGTACTTC
TRBV7-6	TRBD1	NA	TRBJ1-5	CASSDGTGSNQPQHF	TGTGCCAGCAGCGACGGGACAGGCTCCAATCAGCCCCAGCATTTT
TRBV10-3	TRBD2	NA	TRBJ2-7	CAIRGTSGRNYEQYF	TGTGCCATCAGGGGGACTAGCGGGAGGAACTACGAGCAGTACTTC
TRBV7-3	NA	NA	TRBJ1-1	CASSPGSGNTEAFF	TGTGCCAGCAGCCCGGGGTCGGGGAACACTGAAGCTTTCTTT
TRBV2	TRBD1	NA	TRBJ2-7	CASSAGTGMYEQYF	TGTGCCAGCAGTGCCGGGACAGGGATGTACGAGCAGTACTTC
TRBV2	NA	once	TRBJ1-6	CASSVIQGNSPLHF	TGTGCCAGCAGTGTCATCCAGGGTAATTCACCCCTCCACTTT
TRBV11-2	NA	NA	TRBJ1-4	CASSPNLGNEKLFF	TGTGCCAGCAGCCCGAATTTGGGTAATGAAAAACTGTTTTTT
TRBV3-1/TRBV3-2	TRBD1	NA	TRBJ2-6	CASSTGTGGSGANVLTF	TGTGCCAGCAGCACCGGGACAGGGGGCTCTGGGGCCAACGTCCTGACTTTC
TRBV5-5	NA	NA	TRBJ1-1	CASSRSDAEAFF	TGTGCCAGCAGCCGTTCAGACGCTGAAGCTTTCTTT
TRBV19	NA	NA	TRBJ1-4	CASSIRAGPNEKLFF	TGTGCCAGTAGTATACGGGCGGGCCCTAATGAAAAACTGTTTTTT
TRBV6-5	NA	NA	TRBJ1-2	CASSYKDWGYGYTF	TGTGCCAGCAGTTATAAAGACTGGGGCTATGGCTACACCTTC
TRBV3-1/TRBV3-2	NA	NA	TRBJ1-2	CASSRTNYGYTF	TGTGCCAGCAGCCGGACTAACTATGGCTACACCTTC
TRBV28	TRBD1	NA	TRBJ1-5	CASSFSGTDDQPQHF	TGTGCCAGCAGTTTTTCAGGGACAGATGATCAGCCCCAGCATTTT
TRBV28	TRBD1	NA	TRBJ1-1	CASEDRVNTEAFF	TGTGCCAGCGAAGACAGGGTGAACACTGAAGCTTTCTTT
TRBV6-1	NA	NA	TRBJ1-1	CASSEQDPYGSATEAFF	TGTGCCAGCAGTGAACAGGATCCCTACGGTTCAGCAACTGAAGCTTTCTTT
TRBV19	NA	NA	TRBJ1-2	CASSIVTDYGYTF	TGTGCCAGTAGTATAGTAACTGACTATGGCTACACCTTC
TRBV29-1	NA	NA	TRBJ2-4	CSVAMQAGIQYF	TGCAGCGTTGCCATGCAGGCAGGAATTCAGTACTTC
TRBV18	NA	once	TRBJ1-1	CASSPNLNTEAFF	TGTGCCAGCTCACCAAATTTGAACACTGAAGCTTTCTTT
TRBV4-3	NA	NA	TRBJ2-3	CASSQGGEWALDTQYF	TGCGCCAGCAGCCAAGGGGGGGAATGGGCCCTTGATACGCAGTATTTT
TRBV28	NA	NA	TRBJ1-2	CASSLPHGITNYGYTF	TGTGCCAGCAGTTTACCACACGGAATTACTAACTATGGCTACACCTTC
TRBV4-3	TRBD1	NA	TRBJ2-7	CASSQGQGKTYEQYF	TGCGCCAGCAGCCAAGGACAGGGAAAAACCTACGAGCAGTACTTC
TRBV13	NA	NA	TRBJ2-3	CASSYFRLRDTQYF	TGTGCCAGCAGCTATTTCAGACTGAGAGATACGCAGTATTTT
TRBV9	NA	NA	TRBJ1-2	CASSVDPPFSGGGYTF	TGTGCCAGCAGCGTAGACCCCCCCTTTTCCGGGGGTGGCTACACCTTC
TRBV6-4	NA	NA	TRBJ1-1	CASSAASNTEAFF	TGTGCCAGCAGTGCCGCATCGAACACTGAAGCTTTCTTT
TRBV25-1	TRBD2	NA	TRBJ2-5	CASGFPGGQWGETQYF	TGTGCCAGCGGTTTCCCGGGAGGCCAGTGGGGAGAGACCCAGTACTTC